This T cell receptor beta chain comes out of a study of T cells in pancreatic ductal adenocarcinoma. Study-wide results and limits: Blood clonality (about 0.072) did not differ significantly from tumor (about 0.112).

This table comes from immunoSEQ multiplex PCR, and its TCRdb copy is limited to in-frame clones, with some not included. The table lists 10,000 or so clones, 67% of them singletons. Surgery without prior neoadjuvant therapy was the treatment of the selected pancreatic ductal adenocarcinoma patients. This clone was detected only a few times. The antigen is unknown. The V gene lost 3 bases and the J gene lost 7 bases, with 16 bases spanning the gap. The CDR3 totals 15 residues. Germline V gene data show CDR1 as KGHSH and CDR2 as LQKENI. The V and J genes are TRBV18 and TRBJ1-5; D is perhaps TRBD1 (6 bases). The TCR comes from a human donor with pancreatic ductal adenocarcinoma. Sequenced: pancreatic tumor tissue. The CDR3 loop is CASSPNLGAGQPQHF. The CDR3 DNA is TGTGCCAGCTCACCCAACTTGGGGGCAGGGCAGCCCCAGCATTTT.